This T cell receptor beta chain was sequenced during a study of blood T cell repertoires in COVID-19. In the study overall: There were acute and convalescent COVID-19 samples, and they came from the United States, Italy and Spain.

Clones were read by immunoSEQ multiplex PCR, and TCRdb kept only the in-frame ones, dropping some. The profile covers about 59,000 clones, with approximately 80% appearing a single time and around 12% taken by the ten largest. Germline CDR1 SGHVS, CDR2 FQNEAQ. This CDR3 is 15 amino acids long. The V and J ends lost 5 bases and 1 base, in that order; junction bases with no gene match: 4. The chain is built from TRBV7-8 and TRBJ2-3, with 9 bases aligning to TRBD1. The clonotype originates from a man at least 80 years old with acute or convalescent COVID-19. The sample consisted of peripheral blood. Here the CDR3 reads CASSPQGARTDTQYF. The CDR3 nucleotides read TGTGCCAGCAGCCCACAGGGGGCTCGCACAGATACGCAGTATTTT.